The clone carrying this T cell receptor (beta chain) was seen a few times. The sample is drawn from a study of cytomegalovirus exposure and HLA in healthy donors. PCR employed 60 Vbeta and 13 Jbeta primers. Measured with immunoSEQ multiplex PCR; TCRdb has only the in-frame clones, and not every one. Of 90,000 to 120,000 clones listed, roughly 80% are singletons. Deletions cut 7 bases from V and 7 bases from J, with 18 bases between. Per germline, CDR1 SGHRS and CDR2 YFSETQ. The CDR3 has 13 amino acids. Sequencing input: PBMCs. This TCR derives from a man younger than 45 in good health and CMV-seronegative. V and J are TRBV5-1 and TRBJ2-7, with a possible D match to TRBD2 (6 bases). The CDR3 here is CASSSVDRGEQYF. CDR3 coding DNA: TGCGCCAGCTCTAGCGTAGACCGCGGGGAGCAGTACTTC.